A selection of T cell receptor beta chains follows, all from one sample in a study of blood T cell repertoires in COVID-19. Some clones are missing from TCRdb's copy, which holds only in-frame ones; the method was immunoSEQ multiplex PCR. The data hold approximately 210,000 clones, with around 89% observed a single time. Input material: peripheral blood. All receptors come from a woman between 35 and 50 years old with acute or convalescent COVID-19. Each CDR3 is given with its conserved first and last residue. A D gene is named only where the DNA matches it firmly.

v_call	d_call	j_call	cdr3_aa	cdr3_nt
TRBV12-3/TRBV12-4	NA	TRBJ1-1	CASSLGGGGEAFF	TGTGCCAGCAGTTTAGGGGGAGGCGGTGAAGCTTTCTTT
TRBV2	TRBD2	TRBJ2-5	CASTASGGQETQYF	TGTGCCAGCACGGCCAGCGGGGGGCAAGAGACCCAGTACTTC
TRBV10-2	TRBD2	TRBJ2-3	CASSSGLGGTDTQYF	TGCGCCAGCAGTTCTGGACTAGGGGGCACAGATACGCAGTATTTT
TRBV30	TRBD1	TRBJ1-6	CAGTENYNSPLHF	TGTGCTGGGACAGAAAATTATAATTCACCCCTCCACTTT
TRBV7-9	TRBD1	TRBJ2-6	CASSPRTGMSSGANVLTF	TGTGCCAGCAGCCCACGGACAGGGATGAGCTCTGGGGCCAACGTCCTGACTTTC
TRBV10-3	TRBD2	TRBJ2-3	CASNLGGGSTDTQYF	TGTGCCTCCAATCTCGGGGGGGGGAGCACAGATACGCAGTATTTT
TRBV6-4	NA	TRBJ2-3	CASKLKPDADTQYF	TGTGCCAGCAAGCTTAAGCCCGATGCAGATACGCAGTATTTT
TRBV30	NA	TRBJ2-6	CASGHTGANVLTF	TGTGCCTCAGGACACACTGGGGCCAACGTCCTGACTTTC
TRBV30	NA	TRBJ1-2	CAWSVVRANYGYTF	TGTGCCTGGAGTGTAGTCCGAGCTAACTATGGCTACACCTTC
TRBV30	NA	TRBJ1-4	CAWSMGRQAAQKLFF	TGTGCCTGGAGTATGGGGAGGCAGGCGGCACAAAAACTGTTTTTT
TRBV5-5	NA	TRBJ1-2	CASSLGGLYGYTF	TGTGCCAGCAGCTTAGGCGGTCTCTATGGCTACACCTTC
TRBV7-9	NA	TRBJ1-2	CASSYGLTPYGYTF	TGTGCCAGCAGCTACGGACTCACCCCCTATGGCTACACCTTC
TRBV7-7	NA	TRBJ1-5	CARDLTQGRNQPQHF	TGTGCCAGGGACTTAACACAGGGCCGCAATCAGCCCCAGCATTTT
TRBV24-1	TRBD1	TRBJ2-1	CATSDLNRGKFEQFF	TGTGCCACCAGTGATTTAAACAGGGGAAAATTTGAGCAGTTCTTC
TRBV9	NA	TRBJ1-5	CASSASSGAHLYSNQPQHF	TGTGCCAGCAGCGCTAGTTCAGGGGCTCACTTGTATAGCAATCAGCCCCAGCATTTT
TRBV9	NA	TRBJ2-3	CASSVTGSTDTQYF	TGTGCCAGCAGCGTTACAGGGAGCACAGATACGCAGTATTTT
TRBV18	NA	TRBJ1-3	CASSPESVSGNTIYF	TGTGCCAGCTCACCTGAATCGGTCTCTGGAAACACCATATATTTT